The next 13 T cell receptor beta chains were all read from a single sample in a study of OX40 agonist ivuxolimab in advanced cancers. TCRdb's table, derived via immunoSEQ multiplex PCR, lists solely in-frame clones and lacks some. This sample carries around 87,000 clones, approximately 94% of them seen once, and the ten largest clones take around 2.5%. The sample was CD4+ or CD8+ T cells sorted from blood, taken in a trial of the OX40 agonist ivuxolimab. These receptors were taken from an adult with an advanced solid tumor such as melanoma, head and neck, liver or kidney cancer.

The J gene is TRBJ2-7, the V gene TRBV9; no clear D gene. The CDR3 contains 15 residues. Germline CDR1 SGDLS, CDR2 YYNGEE. V lost 0 bases and J lost 4, with 14 bases in between. DNA of the CDR3: TGTGCCAGCAGCGTAGGCGCAGGTCACGGGTACGAGCAGTACTTC. It is translated as CASSVGAGHGYEQYF.

The gene calls are TRBV7-8 and TRBJ2-4, with D possibly TRBD1 on 6 matching bases. Germline CDR1 reads SGHVS; CDR2 reads FQNEAQ. V lost 5 bases to trimming and J lost 12 bases, with 17 bases between them. The CDR3 is 13 residues long. CDR3 sequence reads: CASSHGPGGDQYF. CDR3 DNA sequence: TGTGCCAGCAGCCACGGGCCTGGGGGCGATCAGTACTTC.

The chain links TRBV9 to TRBJ2-7, with TRBD1 matching 12 bases. The germline CDR1 and CDR2 sequences are SGDLS and YYNGEE. The CDR3 is 14 amino acids. J was trimmed by 5 bases and V by 3 bases; bases with no gene match: 3. The CDR3 DNA sequence: TGTGCCAGCAGCGCCGGGACAGGGGGCGACGAGCAGTACTTC. Protein: CASSAGTGGDEQYF.

This clone was found a few times. The chain has TRBV20-1 and TRBJ2-1, with unresolved D. Per the germline V gene, CDR1 is DFQATT and CDR2 is SNEGSKA (reference sequence). The CDR3 spans 11 residues. V was shortened by 5 bases and J by 4 bases, with 6 bases between the two germline ends. The CDR3 DNA reads TGCAGTGCTCTTACTTACAATGAGCAGTTCTTC. Protein: CSALTYNEQFF.

This clone was detected only once. J is TRBJ2-5 and V is TRBV9; 9 bases match TRBD2. CDR3 length: 16 amino acids. V lost 0 bases and J lost 2; bases outside the gene matches: 5. Germline CDR1 and CDR2: SGDLS and YYNGEE. The CDR3 loop is CASSVGGSGGQETQYF. The DNA for the CDR3 is TGTGCCAGCAGCGTAGGAGGTAGCGGGGGTCAAGAGACCCAGTACTTC.

The DNA for the CDR3 is TGCGCCAGCAGTGAGGGCCCAGCCTACGAGCAGTACTTC. Residues: CASSEGPAYEQYF. The V call is TRBV4-1, the J call TRBJ2-7, with a tentative D call TRBD2 (5 bases). The CDR3 has 13 residues. V lost 6 bases to trimming and J lost 2 bases, with 11 bases between them. The germline CDR1 and CDR2 sequences are MGHRA and YSYEKL.

The chain employs TRBV27 and TRBJ2-7; a possible D gene is TRBD1 (6 bases). The CDR3 covers 15 residues. V lost 2 bases, J lost 0 bases, and 11 bases lay in between. Germline CDR1 MNHEY, CDR2 SMNVEV (reference sequence). In DNA form, the CDR3 reads TGTGCCAGCAGTTTAAGGGGACACCGCTCCTACGAGCAGTACTTC. Protein product: CASSLRGHRSYEQYF.

The chain combines TRBV30 with TRBJ2-1, with 8 nucleotides matching TRBD2. With 8 bases clipped from V and 2 bases from J, the junction kept 11 bases outside the gene matches. This CDR3 contains 15 residues. Germline CDR1 GTSNPN, CDR2 SVGIG (reference sequence). The CDR3 reads CASSGGGLPYNEQFF. CDR3 coding DNA: TGTGCCAGTTCCGGCGGGGGGCTTCCCTACAATGAGCAGTTCTTC.

This clone was seen a single time. The CDR3 is CASRHRGMNTEAFF. In nucleotides, the CDR3 is TGTGCCAGCAGGCACAGGGGTATGAACACTGAAGCTTTCTTT. The chain recombines TRBV27 with TRBJ1-1, with 7 positions matching TRBD1. Per germline, CDR1 MNHEY and CDR2 SMNVEV (reference sequence). The V segment lost 6 bases and the J segment 0 bases; nucleotides outside the gene matches: 4. The CDR3 is 14 amino acids.

This chain joins TRBV27 and TRBJ1-6; 9 bases are a match to TRBD1. Germline V gene sequence: CDR1 MNHEY, CDR2 SMNVEV (reference sequence). V shed 0 bases and J 8 bases; nucleotides not matched to a gene: 8. The CDR3 is made up of 17 amino acids. The DNA for the CDR3 is TGTGCCAGCAGTTTATCCGGGACAGGGAGATTAGATTCACCCCTCCACTTT. Residues: CASSLSGTGRLDSPLHF.

The chain uses TRBV6-6 and TRBJ1-1; a weak D match, TRBD1 (5 bases). Germline values: CDR1 MNHNY, CDR2 SVGAGI (reference sequence). There are 13 residues in the CDR3. The V gene lost 5 bases and the J gene lost 1 base, with 8 bases spanning the gap. The CDR3 here is CASSGTENTEAFF. The CDR3 DNA sequence: TGTGCCAGCAGTGGGACCGAGAACACTGAAGCTTTCTTT.

This chain links TRBV15 with TRBJ2-2; 8 positions agree with TRBD1. Germline V gene sequence: CDR1 LNHNV, CDR2 YYDKDF (reference sequence). Trimming removed 8 bases from V and 6 bases from J; junction bases left unmatched: 8. The CDR3 totals 14 residues. The CDR3 protein is CATRTGSIAGELFF. CDR3 nucleotide sequence: TGTGCCACCCGGACAGGGTCGATAGCCGGGGAGCTGTTTTTT. The variable domain in full, completed from reference TRBV15 and TRBJ2-2, reads DAMVIQNPRYQVTQFGKPVTLSCSQTLNHNVMYWYQQKSSQAPKLLFHYYDKDFNNEADTPDNFQSRRPNTSFCFLDIRSPGLGDTAMYLCATRTGSIAGELFFGEGSRLTVL.

This clone was counted a single time. V gene TRBV9 combines with J gene TRBJ2-1, with 9 bases fitting TRBD2. This CDR3 is built from 14 residues. Germline CDR1 SGDLS, CDR2 YYNGEE. V lost 2 bases to trimming and J lost 8 bases; unmatched junction nucleotides: 5. In DNA form, the CDR3 reads TGTGCCAGCAGCGTCGGGCGGGGGGGCCATGAGCAGTTCTTC. It codes for CASSVGRGGHEQFF.